Each of the 31 T cell receptor beta chains below was sequenced from the same sample in a study of lymphopenia after photon versus proton radiotherapy. Here immunoSEQ multiplex PCR was the method, and the copy in TCRdb shows in-frame clones only, minus some. The sample has 15,000 to 20,000 clones; around four fifths are singletons. The sample was peripheral blood, taken from a patient treated with photon-based radiotherapy. The origin of the receptors is a woman in her 50s with pancreatic cancer.

This clone was observed once. V is TRBV5-1 and J is TRBJ2-1; 7 nucleotides match TRBD1. Germline V gene lookup returns CDR1 SGHRS and CDR2 YFSETQ. V was clipped by 1 base and J by 4 bases; unmatched bases: 8. CDR3 size: 16 residues. Here the CDR3 reads CASSLIGQAIYNEQFF. CDR3 DNA: TGCGCCAGCAGCTTGATAGGACAGGCAATTTACAATGAGCAGTTCTTC. Looking up the rest from reference TRBV5-1 and TRBJ2-1 gives the full variable domain: KAGVTQTPRYLIKTRGQQVTLSCSPISGHRSVSWYQQTPGQGLQFLFEYFSETQRNKGNFPGRFSGRQFSNSRSEMNVSTLELGDSALYLCASSLIGQAIYNEQFFGPGTRLTVL.

The genes are TRBV27 and TRBJ2-1; D gene ambiguous. CDR1 and CDR2 from the germline V gene are MNHEY and SMNVEV (reference sequence). Between the trimmed V and J ends, which lost 6 bases and 7 bases, there was a span of 13 bases. The CDR3 is 13 residues long. CDR3: CASSRMGWNEQFF. CDR3 DNA: TGTGCCAGCAGCCGTATGGGGTGGAATGAGCAGTTCTTC.

This chain uses TRBV19 with TRBJ2-1; TRBD1 aligns across 7 bases. J was trimmed by 10 bases and V by 4 bases; bases with no gene match: 4. The length of the CDR3 is 12 residues. In germline, CDR1 is LNHDA, CDR2 SQIVND (reference sequence). The CDR3 DNA is TGTGCCAGTAGTAAACAGGGGAGAGAGCAGTTCTTC. Its protein is CASSKQGREQFF.

The chain joins TRBV20-1 to TRBJ1-4; possible D gene TRBD1, 5 bases. The CDR3 is made up of 11 amino acids. V was clipped by 6 bases and J by 11 bases, with 13 bases between them. The V gene's germline CDR1 is DFQATT and CDR2 SNEGSKA (reference sequence). The CDR3 is CSAPRDDKLFF. For the CDR3, the DNA is TGCAGTGCCCCCCGGGACGATAAACTGTTTTTT.

The J gene is TRBJ2-1, the V gene TRBV18; 11 nucleotides match TRBD2. Germline CDR1 and CDR2: KGHSH and LQKENI. The V gene end was trimmed by 2 bases and the J gene end by 6 bases; junction bases not matched to a gene: 9. The CDR3 has 17 amino acids. The CDR3 DNA follows: TGTGCCAGCTCACCATTCGCGGTCCTAGCGGGAGGCAATGAGCAGTTCTTC. Translating it yields CASSPFAVLAGGNEQFF.

The chain combines TRBV6-5 with TRBJ1-3, with TRBD1 identical over 9 bases. Germline CDR1 MNHEY, CDR2 SVGAGI. The CDR3 length is 15 residues. After removal of 8 bases from V and 7 bases from J, the junction contained 12 bases not matched to a gene. CDR3 bases: TGTGCCAGCGGAACGAACAGGGGGCGAAGGAACACCATATATTTT. Amino acids: CASGTNRGRRNTIYF.

The chain employs TRBV5-4 and TRBJ2-3; 14 bases match TRBD2. Unmatched junction bases numbered 6, after V lost 4 bases and J lost 5 bases. The CDR3 consists of 16 residues. Per the germline V gene, CDR1 is SGHNT and CDR2 is YYREEE (reference sequence). CDR3 coding DNA: TGTGCCAGCAGCCGTGGGACTAGCGGGAGAAAAGATACGCAGTATTTT. Protein: CASSRGTSGRKDTQYF.

J is TRBJ2-6 and V is TRBV5-1; 7 bases align to TRBD1. Trimming at V came to 0 bases and at J to 2 bases, leaving 8 bases not matched to a gene. The CDR3 is 18 amino acids. Per germline, CDR1 SGHRS and CDR2 YFSETQ. CDR3 sequence reads: CASSLVPGGSAGANVLTF. Written as DNA, the CDR3 is TGCGCCAGCAGCTTGGTACCAGGGGGAAGCGCTGGGGCCAACGTCCTGACTTTC.

The rearrangement links TRBV28 to TRBJ2-5; D is perhaps TRBD2 (6 bases). V shed 2 bases and J shed 4 bases, with 8 bases lying between them. CDR3 size: 13 residues. The germline gives CDR1 MDHEN, CDR2 SYDVKM. CDR3 DNA: TGTGCCAGCAGTTTAGGAGGGATAGAGACCCAGTACTTC. Translating it yields CASSLGGIETQYF.

This clone has just one count. The genes are TRBV11-2 and TRBJ2-3; D gene unclear. The germline V gene encodes CDR1 SGHAT and CDR2 FQNNGV. There are 16 residues in the CDR3. The V end was cut by 4 bases, the J end by 0 bases, with 14 bases between. In DNA form, the CDR3 reads TGTGCCAGCAGCTCCGGACGGGCTAGTAGCACAGATACGCAGTATTTT. Amino acid sequence: CASSSGRASSTDTQYF.

The chain employs TRBV5-4 and TRBJ2-2; D is possibly TRBD1 (5 bases). The ends were cut back, 4 bases at V and 1 base at J, with 14 bases in the middle. The germline gives CDR1 SGHNT, CDR2 YYREEE (reference sequence). This CDR3 region has 16 residues. The CDR3 DNA follows: TGTGCCAGCAGCCAAACAGGAGACCTGAACACCGGGGAGCTGTTTTTT. It is translated as CASSQTGDLNTGELFF.

The DNA of the CDR3 is TGCGCCAGCAGCCGCGTAGGGGGGGCCTACGAGCAGTACTTC. It codes for CASSRVGGAYEQYF. The chain recombines TRBV5-1 with TRBJ2-7; D is perhaps TRBD2 (7 bases). The CDR3 covers 14 residues. V gave up 4 bases and J gave up 2 bases, with 13 bases separating them. CDR1 and CDR2 from the germline V gene are SGHRS and YFSETQ.

The rearrangement links TRBV7-2 to TRBJ2-2; 7 nucleotides match TRBD2. V lost 1 base, J lost 0 bases, and 2 bases stayed unmatched. Germline V gene sequence: CDR1 SGHTA, CDR2 FQGNSA. This CDR3 has 16 amino acids. CDR3 sequence reads: CASSLVGGSNTGELFF. The CDR3 DNA reads TGTGCCAGCAGCTTAGTGGGAGGGTCGAACACCGGGGAGCTGTTTTTT.

The V call is TRBV7-2, the J call TRBJ2-3; 14 bases agree with TRBD2. Germline lookup yields CDR1 SGHTA and CDR2 FQGNSA. This CDR3 comprises 15 residues. Losses at the gene ends were 6 bases for V and 11 bases for J; bases not matched to a gene: 10. CDR3 sequence: CASSRLAGGPGGQYF. The DNA for the CDR3 is TGTGCCAGCAGTAGACTAGCGGGAGGGCCGGGTGGGCAGTATTTT.

In DNA form, the CDR3 reads TGTGCCAGTACCAACACTCCAACTAATGAAAAACTGTTTTTT. It specifies CASTNTPTNEKLFF. This chain connects TRBV19 to TRBJ1-4; D is undetermined. The germline V gene encodes CDR1 LNHDA and CDR2 SQIVND (reference sequence). This CDR3 is built from 14 residues. The V end lost 7 bases, the J end lost 0 bases, and 9 bases lay between the germline ends. Using reference TRBV19 and TRBJ1-4 for the parts outside the CDR3, the full variable domain is DGGITQSPKYLFRKEGQNVTLSCEQNLNHDAMYWYRQDPGQGLRLIYYSQIVNDFQKGDIAEGYSVSREKKESFPLTVTSAQKNPTAFYLCASTNTPTNEKLFFGSGTQLSVL.

CDR3 residues: CAWSRGSEQYF. The DNA for the CDR3 is TGTGCCTGGAGTCGCGGGAGCGAGCAGTACTTC. J is TRBJ2-7 and V is TRBV30; TRBD2 aligns across 7 bases. This CDR3 has 11 residues. The V and J ends lost 2 bases and 6 bases, in that order; junction bases with no gene match: 1. Germline-derived CDR1 and CDR2 are GTSNPN and SVGIG (reference sequence).

The table lists this clone with a few counts. As DNA, the CDR3 is TGTGCCAGCAGCCGATATGCCCGCGGGGAAAGGGCCCAAGAGACCCAGTACTTC. Amino acid sequence: CASSRYARGERAQETQYF. V is TRBV27 and J is TRBJ2-5; D might be TRBD2 (6 bases). Trimming cost V 6 bases and J 1 base, with 24 bases left between them. Per the germline V gene, CDR1 is MNHEY and CDR2 is SMNVEV (reference sequence). The CDR3 has 18 residues.

This chain links TRBV18 with TRBJ2-7; 8 bases match TRBD1. Germline CDR1 reads KGHSH; CDR2 reads LQKENI. This CDR3 comprises 14 residues. Trimming removed 5 bases from V and 2 bases from J; junction bases left unmatched: 5. DNA for the CDR3: TGTGCCAGCTCAGATGGACAGGGTGCCTACGAGCAGTACTTC. It encodes CASSDGQGAYEQYF.

Points on this clone: A read error may produce the germline difference seen at one junction end. The rearrangement joins TRBV5-1 to TRBJ2-7; weak D call: TRBD2 (6 bases). Germline V lookup: CDR1 SGHRS, CDR2 YFSETQ. The CDR3 extends over 15 amino acids. CDR3 DNA: TGCGCCAGCGGCTTGGCCGCCGGGCGGGAAAGCCGGCAGTACTTC. It codes for CASGLAAGRESRQYF.

As for this clone: It may be a read error: a sequence one base away is much more abundant. The chain combines TRBV7-3 with TRBJ2-7; 15 bases line up with TRBD2. Per germline, CDR1 SGHTA and CDR2 FQGTGA. This CDR3 is built from 14 residues. The V gene end was trimmed by 4 bases and the J gene end by 6 bases; junction bases not matched to a gene: 1. The CDR3 DNA is TGTGCCAGCAGCTCGGGACTAGCGGGAGGCGAGCAGTACTTC. This gives the protein CASSSGLAGGEQYF.

This clone was recorded a few times. This chain joins TRBV27 and TRBJ1-2; D gene unclear. Germline CDR1 reads MNHEY; CDR2 reads SMNVEV (reference sequence). Trimming left V 5 bases short and J 10 bases short, with 17 bases between. The CDR3 has 13 residues. The CDR3 region has the DNA TGTGCCAGCAGTCCCACACTCTTCCCCGTCTACACCTTC. This encodes CASSPTLFPVYTF.

The rearrangement links TRBV19 to TRBJ2-1, with 9 nucleotides matching TRBD2. The germline V gene has CDR1 LNHDA and CDR2 SQIVND (reference sequence). The CDR3 length is 15 residues. Trimming removed 6 bases from V and 3 bases from J; junction bases left unmatched: 6. The CDR3 reads CASSLTSGDYNEQFF. The CDR3 region has the DNA TGTGCCAGTAGCCTGACTAGCGGAGACTACAATGAGCAGTTCTTC. Variable domain in full (rest from reference TRBV19 and TRBJ2-1): DGGITQSPKYLFRKEGQNVTLSCEQNLNHDAMYWYRQDPGQGLRLIYYSQIVNDFQKGDIAEGYSVSREKKESFPLTVTSAQKNPTAFYLCASSLTSGDYNEQFFGPGTRLTVL.

The chain recombines TRBV6-1 with TRBJ1-6; a possible D gene is TRBD1 (5 bases). V dropped 4 bases and J dropped 1 base, with 8 bases sitting between them. Germline CDR1 reads MNHNS; CDR2 reads SASEGT. The CDR3 consists of 15 residues. The CDR3 DNA is TGTGCCAGCAGTGGGGGCGGGTCCTATAATTCACCCCTCCACTTT. Protein product: CASSGGGSYNSPLHF.

The genes are TRBV15 and TRBJ2-2; TRBD1 is a possible D gene (6 bases). V was clipped by 2 bases and J by 6 bases, with 13 bases between them. CDR1 is LNHNV and CDR2 is YYDKDF in the germline V gene (reference sequence). This CDR3 contains 15 residues. Here the CDR3 reads CATSRRQGLPGELFF. DNA for the CDR3: TGTGCCACCAGCAGAAGGCAGGGGCTACCCGGGGAGCTGTTTTTT. The variable domain in full, with the rest retrieved from reference TRBV15 and TRBJ2-2, is DAMVIQNPRYQVTQFGKPVTLSCSQTLNHNVMYWYQQKSSQAPKLLFHYYDKDFNNEADTPDNFQSRRPNTSFCFLDIRSPGLGDTAMYLCATSRRQGLPGELFFGEGSRLTVL.

The chain employs TRBV28 and TRBJ1-5; D uncertain. Germline V gene data show CDR1 as MDHEN and CDR2 as SYDVKM. Deletions cut 3 bases from V and 7 bases from J, with 4 bases between. CDR3 length: 11 residues. This chain's CDR3 is CASSLGQPQHF. CDR3 nucleotide sequence: TGTGCCAGCAGTTTGGGGCAGCCCCAGCATTTT.

The CDR3: CASSYLTGAQETQYF. The CDR3 DNA is TGTGCCAGCAGCTACCTGACAGGGGCCCAAGAGACCCAGTACTTC. The rearrangement links TRBV11-3 to TRBJ2-5, with 8 bases aligning to TRBD1. This CDR3 comprises 15 residues. The germline V gene encodes CDR1 SGHNT and CDR2 YENEEA. J gave up 1 base and V 4 bases, and 5 bases lay outside the gene matches.

The chain carries TRBV7-7 and TRBJ2-7; 8 bases match TRBD2. CDR1 and CDR2 from the germline V gene are SSHAT and FNYEAQ (reference sequence). Trimming cost V 5 bases and J 3 bases; bases outside gene matches: 6. The length of the CDR3 is 14 residues. The CDR3 sequence is CASSPSGSGYEQYF. The CDR3 DNA reads as TGTGCCAGCAGCCCGAGCGGGAGCGGCTACGAGCAGTACTTC.

This clone was counted once. V gene TRBV7-8 combines with J gene TRBJ1-1; 8 bases map to TRBD1. V lost 4 bases to trimming and J lost 1 base; unmatched junction nucleotides: 5. CDR3 length: 15 residues. Germline lookup yields CDR1 SGHVS and CDR2 FQNEAQ. The CDR3: CASSSSGGANTEAFF. The DNA of the CDR3 is TGTGCCAGCAGCTCCTCAGGGGGCGCGAACACTGAAGCTTTCTTT. The full variable domain, completed using reference TRBV7-8 and TRBJ1-1, is GAGVSQSPRYKVAKRGQDVALRCDPISGHVSLFWYQQALGQGPEFLTYFQNEAQLDKSGLPSDRFFAERPEGSVSTLKIQRTQQEDSAVYLCASSSSGGANTEAFFGQGTRLTVV.

The CDR3 loop is CASSPKGGQRTEAFF. The CDR3 DNA reads TGTGCCAGTAGTCCGAAGGGGGGCCAAAGGACTGAAGCTTTCTTT. V usage is TRBV19 and J usage is TRBJ1-1; D is perhaps TRBD1 (6 bases). This CDR3 has 15 residues. Between the trimmed V and J ends, which lost 5 bases and 5 bases, there was a span of 18 bases. Germline values: CDR1 LNHDA, CDR2 SQIVND (reference sequence).

The chain joins TRBV11-1 to TRBJ2-5; no reliable D call. Germline-derived CDR1 and CDR2 are SGHAT and FQDESV (reference sequence). The CDR3 runs 13 residues. V was cut by 1 base and J by 5 bases, with 8 bases left in between. CDR3 region: CASSLGQRETQYF. CDR3 DNA: TGTGCCAGCAGCTTAGGACAAAGGGAGACCCAGTACTTC.

This chain uses TRBV29-1 with TRBJ2-3, with D hard to call. CDR1 is SQVTM and CDR2 is ANQGSEA in the germline V gene. The CDR3 has 11 residues. Trimming took off 6 bases at V and 1 base at J, with 5 bases between the two ends. The CDR3 coding sequence is TGCAGCGTCTCCCGCACAGATACGCAGTATTTT. It specifies CSVSRTDTQYF.